The 26 T cell receptor beta chains below all came from one sample that was sequenced in a study of blood T cells in healthy people across ages. Sample-barcoded 5' priming and a J-beta primer mix drove a second PCR of about 7 to 11 cycles. TCRdb ran MiXCR on the 5' RACE reads and lists one entry per CDR3 protein. The data contain more than 800,000 distinct CDR3 sequences, around 45% of them seen just once; the ten biggest clones take up about 19%. Sequenced material: blood. Receptor source: a woman aged 60-75 years in good health.

This clonotype occurred a few times. The rearrangement links TRBV4-1 to TRBJ2-7, with a possible D match to TRBD2 (5 bases). The CDR3 sequence is 16 residues long. V was cut by 0 bases and J by 3 bases, with 15 bases left in between. Germline V lookup: CDR1 MGHRA, CDR2 YSYEKL. CDR3 in DNA: TGCGCCAGCAGCCAAGAATCGGGGTCGATGTTCTACGAGCAGTACTTC. Its protein is CASSQESGSMFYEQYF.

This clonotype occurred many times. The germline gene is not matched at one end of the junction; a read error may be the cause. The CDR3 sequence: CASSPGLAGGTDTQYF. As DNA, the CDR3 is TGTGCCAGCAGCCCGGGACTAGCGGGAGGGACAGATACGCAGTATTTT. V and J are TRBV5-1 and TRBJ2-3, with 16 bases identical to TRBD2. CDR1 is SGHRS and CDR2 is YFSETQ in the germline V gene. This CDR3 comprises 16 residues.

The table lists this clonotype with a few counts. The V call is TRBV21-1, the J call TRBJ2-4; the table gives TRBD2 as D, unverified against the DNA. TRBV21-1 is described as a pseudogene. The CDR3 totals 16 residues. CDR3 in DNA: TGTGCCAGACTTTTAACTAGCGGGAGAGCCAAAAACATTCAGTACTTC. Protein product: CARLLTSGRAKNIQYF.

There are many counts of this clonotype. The rearrangement links TRBV10-3 to TRBJ2-5; no clear D. The length of the CDR3 is 14 residues. The germline V gene has CDR1 ENHRY and CDR2 SYGVKD. V gave up 3 bases and J gave up 5 bases, with 13 bases separating them. The DNA for the CDR3 is TGTGCCATCAGTGAATGGGGAAGCGACGAGACCCAGTACTTC. Its translation: CAISEWGSDETQYF.

This clonotype was observed a few times. In nucleotides, the CDR3 is TGTGCCACCAGCATTATCATCGGGAGCTCCTACGAGCAGTACTTC. Amino acids: CATSIIIGSSYEQYF. V gene TRBV15 combines with J gene TRBJ2-7, with a weak D call TRBD2 (6 bases). This CDR3 is built from 15 residues. Trimming took 4 bases from V and 0 from J, leaving 13 bases between them. Germline V lookup: CDR1 LNHNV, CDR2 YYDKDF (reference sequence).

A few counts support this clonotype. The chain recombines TRBV24-1 with TRBJ2-1; TRBD1 might be the D (6 bases). Looked up from germline, CDR1 is KGHDR and CDR2 is SFDVKD. The V and J ends lost 5 bases and 2 bases respectively, with 9 bases between them. The CDR3 loop spans 14 amino acids. This CDR3 is CATSAQGPYNEQFF. For the CDR3, the DNA is TGTGCCACCAGTGCACAGGGTCCCTACAATGAGCAGTTCTTC.

This clonotype occurred many times. The J gene is TRBJ2-7, the V gene TRBV29-1, with TRBD1 matching over 9 bases. The germline CDR1 and CDR2 sequences are SQVTM and ANQGSEA. This CDR3 contains 12 residues. With V trimmed by 7 bases and J by 4 bases, 5 bases remained unmatched. The CDR3 loop is CSGQGEAYEQYF. The CDR3 coding sequence is TGCAGCGGACAGGGGGAGGCTTACGAGCAGTACTTC.

The chain combines TRBV20-1 with TRBJ2-4, with TRBD2 matching over 10 bases. Judging by the DNA end, TRBJ2-5 fits better; the J call may be wrong. CDR1 is DFQATT, CDR2 SNEGSKA, per germline (reference sequence). The length of the CDR3 is 18 residues. CDR3 coding DNA: TGCAGTGCTAGAGACGCACTCTATAAGGGACTAGCGCTAGAGACCCAGTACTTC. Translated, it gives CSARDALYKGLALETQYF.

This chain joins TRBV27 and TRBJ2-7, with D uncertain. Near its end, the DNA agrees better with TRBJ2-5, so the J call may be wrong. CDR3 length equals 17 residues. CDR1 is MNHEY and CDR2 is SMNVEV in the germline V gene (reference sequence). CDR3 residues: CASSLGWSLGYQETQYF. CDR3 DNA: TGTGCCAGCAGTTTGGGATGGTCTTTGGGGTACCAAGAGACCCAGTACTTC.

The chain couples TRBV20-1 to TRBJ2-5, with TRBD2 matching over 8 bases. The CDR3 is 13 amino acids. After removal of 6 bases from V and 4 bases from J, the junction contained 7 bases not matched to a gene. The germline V gene has CDR1 DFQATT and CDR2 SNEGSKA (reference sequence). The CDR3, as DNA: TGCAGTGCCTCTATAGCGGGATCAGAGACCCAGTACTTC. It translates to CSASIAGSETQYF.

Only a few counts were recorded for this clonotype. The chain combines TRBV7-9 with TRBJ2-5; possible D gene TRBD1, 6 bases. V was shortened by 5 bases and J by 0 bases, with 22 bases between the two germline ends. This CDR3 has 18 amino acids. Germline-derived CDR1 and CDR2 are SEHNR and FQNEAQ (reference sequence). The CDR3 DNA sequence: TGTGCCAGCAGCGATTATACCCCAGGGGATGGGTACCAAGAGACCCAGTACTTC. Protein: CASSDYTPGDGYQETQYF.

This chain links TRBV5-1 with TRBJ2-2, with 7 bases that match TRBD2. V trimming: 0 bases; J trimming: 4 bases; junction bases outside the gene matches: 6. The CDR3 extends over 16 amino acids. From germline, CDR1 is SGHRS and CDR2 YFSETQ. The CDR3 DNA follows: TGCGCCAGCAGCTTGGTTCTAGCGGAGACCACCGGGGAGCTGTTTTTT. Encoded protein: CASSLVLAETTGELFF.

The rearrangement uses TRBV7-2 and TRBJ2-1, with TRBD1 identical over 9 bases. This CDR3 has 14 residues. Germline V gives CDR1 SGHTA, CDR2 FQGNSA. Germline trimming cut 6 bases from V and 8 bases from J; bases unmatched to any gene: 8. The chain's CDR3 is CASSPGQGQDEQFF. The CDR3 region has the DNA TGTGCCAGCAGTCCGGGACAGGGACAGGATGAGCAGTTCTTC.

In this sample, this clonotype turned up a few times. V usage is TRBV12-3 or TRBV12-4 and J usage is TRBJ2-3; 8 bases line up with TRBD2. V trimming: 1 base; J trimming: 7 bases; junction bases outside the gene matches: 13. The CDR3 runs to 17 residues. In DNA, the CDR3 is TGTGCCAGCAGTTTAGGGACTAGCACCTTCCCACCACATACGCAGTATTTT. Its protein product is CASSLGTSTFPPHTQYF.

J is TRBJ2-7 and V is TRBV2; D is ambiguous. V lost 2 bases, J lost 5 bases, and 16 bases lay in between. This CDR3 comprises 15 residues. CDR1 and CDR2 from the germline V gene are SNHLY and FYNNEI. The CDR3 sequence: CASSESLQFFDEQYF. CDR3 bases: TGTGCCAGCAGTGAAAGTCTCCAATTCTTCGACGAGCAGTACTTC.

The chain has TRBV12-5 and TRBJ2-7, with no clear D. The CDR3 loop spans 13 amino acids. The ends were cut back, 6 bases at V and 2 bases at J, with 11 bases in the middle. CDR1 is LGHNT, CDR2 FRNRAP, per germline. CDR3 sequence (DNA): TGTGCTAGTGGCCCCCTAGGGCCCTACGAGCAGTACTTC. This encodes CASGPLGPYEQYF.

This clonotype turned up a few times. J is TRBJ2-5 and V is TRBV6-6; 7 nucleotides align to TRBD1. The CDR3 is made up of 16 amino acids. V gave up 2 bases and J gave up 1 base; unmatched junction bases: 7. Germline lookup yields CDR1 MNHNY and CDR2 SVGAGI (reference sequence). The CDR3 spells CASSYQPGGPQETQYF. In DNA, the CDR3 is TGTGCCAGCAGTTACCAACCAGGGGGTCCCCAAGAGACCCAGTACTTC.

This clonotype was seen at least ten times. This chain joins TRBV19 and TRBJ2-7; 7 bases are a match to TRBD1. Germline CDR1 reads LNHDA; CDR2 reads SQIVND (reference sequence). The ends lost 3 bases at V and 3 bases at J; junction bases unmatched: 5. The CDR3 is 14 residues long. CDR3: CASSILGQVYEQYF. The CDR3 DNA sequence: TGTGCCAGTAGTATTTTAGGACAGGTCTACGAGCAGTACTTC.

CDR3 sequence (DNA): TGCAGCGTCAAAACCGGGGACAACAAAAACATTCAGTACTTC. Amino acids: CSVKTGDNKNIQYF. The rearrangement joins TRBV29-1 to TRBJ2-4, with D perhaps TRBD1 (6 bases). The germline V gene encodes CDR1 SQVTM and CDR2 ANQGSEA. This CDR3 spans 14 amino acids. With 6 bases removed from V and 3 bases from J, the gap between germline ends came to 15 bases.

The chain joins TRBV12-3 or TRBV12-4 to TRBJ1-1, with D uncertain. Between the trimmed V and J ends, which lost 6 bases and 0 bases, there was a span of 14 bases. This CDR3 has 15 amino acids. This CDR3 reads CASSWPATMNTEAFF. The DNA for the CDR3 is TGTGCCAGCAGCTGGCCGGCCACTATGAACACTGAAGCTTTCTTT.

J is TRBJ2-6 and V is TRBV6-6; no reliable D call. Trimming cost V 5 bases and J 2 bases, with 19 bases left between them. Germline V gene sequence: CDR1 MNHNY, CDR2 SVGAGI (reference sequence). The CDR3 length is 18 residues. CDR3 nucleotides: TGTGCCAGCAGTCAAAGGTCAAAGTCTGGGACTGGGGCCAACGTCCTGACTTTC. Its translation: CASSQRSKSGTGANVLTF.

The chain uses TRBV10-3 and TRBJ1-1; D is possibly TRBD1 (6 bases). V gave up 5 bases and J gave up 1 base, with 20 bases separating them. The germline V gene encodes CDR1 ENHRY and CDR2 SYGVKD. This CDR3 has 17 amino acids. CDR3 nucleotide sequence: TGTGCCATCAGTTTGACCGGGACATCGGTTGGGAACACTGAAGCTTTCTTT. This translates into CAISLTGTSVGNTEAFF.

This clonotype showed up just a few times. In nucleotides, the CDR3 is TGCAGTGCCCCGGAGCAGGGGGTAGCCAAAAACATTCAGTACTTC. Protein product: CSAPEQGVAKNIQYF. The rearrangement links TRBV20-1 to TRBJ2-4; 7 bases agree with TRBD1. The CDR3 sequence is 15 residues long. Germline V CDR1 and CDR2: DFQATT, SNEGSKA (reference sequence). The trim removed 6 bases at V and 0 bases at J, leaving 8 bases unmatched.

This clonotype was recorded a few times. The chain is built from TRBV7-9 and TRBJ1-2, with D hard to call. Trimming took off 1 base at V and 7 bases at J, with 10 bases between the two ends. The CDR3 is 13 residues long. CDR1 and CDR2 (germline): SEHNR, FQNEAQ (reference sequence). The CDR3 sequence: CASSLDPGLGYTF. The CDR3 DNA is TGTGCCAGCAGCTTAGATCCGGGTCTTGGCTACACCTTC.

The V and J genes are TRBV23-1 and TRBJ2-3; 10 bases match TRBD2. TRBV23-1 has ORF status, its function being uncertain. V lost 3 bases to trimming and J lost 2 bases; unmatched junction nucleotides: 20. The CDR3 loop spans 21 amino acids. The CDR3 DNA reads as TGCGCCAGCAGTCACAATACTACAGCGGGAGGGCCGAGAGTCGACACAGATACGCAGTATTTT. It encodes CASSHNTTAGGPRVDTDTQYF.

The J gene is TRBJ2-5, the V gene TRBV7-9; 8 bases are a match to TRBD2. Germline assignment: CDR1 SEHNR and CDR2 FQNEAQ (reference sequence). J gave up 11 bases and V 5 bases, and 19 bases lay outside the gene matches. The CDR3 is made up of 16 amino acids. CDR3 loop: CASSPRVGLDINEQYF. The CDR3 DNA follows: TGTGCCAGCAGCCCCAGGGTGGGACTAGATATAAATGAGCAGTACTTC. Drawing the rest from reference TRBV7-9 and TRBJ2-5, the complete variable domain is DTGVSQNPRHKITKRGQNVTFRCDPISEHNRLYWYRQTLGQGPEFLTYFQNEAQLEKSRLLSDRFSAERPKGSFSTLEIQRTEQGDSAMYLCASSPRVGLDINEQYFGPGTRLLVL.